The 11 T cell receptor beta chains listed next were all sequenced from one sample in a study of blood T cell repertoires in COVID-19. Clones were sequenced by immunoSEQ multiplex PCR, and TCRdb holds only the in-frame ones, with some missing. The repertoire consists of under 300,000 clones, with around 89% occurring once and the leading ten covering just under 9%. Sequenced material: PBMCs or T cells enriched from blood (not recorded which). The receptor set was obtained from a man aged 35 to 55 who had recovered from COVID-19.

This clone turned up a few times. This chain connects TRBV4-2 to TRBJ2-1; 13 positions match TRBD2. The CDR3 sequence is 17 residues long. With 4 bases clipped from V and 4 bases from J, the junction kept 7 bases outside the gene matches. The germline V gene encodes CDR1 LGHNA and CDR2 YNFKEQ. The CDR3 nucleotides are TGTGCCAGCAGCCCACTAGGGACTAGCGGGGATTACAATGAGCAGTTCTTC. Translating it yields CASSPLGTSGDYNEQFF.

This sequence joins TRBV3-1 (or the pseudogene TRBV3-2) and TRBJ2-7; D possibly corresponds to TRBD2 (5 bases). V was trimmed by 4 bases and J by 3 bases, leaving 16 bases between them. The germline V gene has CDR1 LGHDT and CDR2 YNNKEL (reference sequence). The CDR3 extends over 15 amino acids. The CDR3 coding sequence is TGTGCCAGCAGCCGGGCTCGGGGTTCCGGCTACGAGCAGTACTTC. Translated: CASSRARGSGYEQYF.

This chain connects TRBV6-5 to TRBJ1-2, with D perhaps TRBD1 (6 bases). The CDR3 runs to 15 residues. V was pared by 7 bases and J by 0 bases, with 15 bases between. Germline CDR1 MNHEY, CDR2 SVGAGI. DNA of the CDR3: TGTGCCAGCAAACAAACAGGGCTAGCTAACTATGGCTACACCTTC. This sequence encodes CASKQTGLANYGYTF.

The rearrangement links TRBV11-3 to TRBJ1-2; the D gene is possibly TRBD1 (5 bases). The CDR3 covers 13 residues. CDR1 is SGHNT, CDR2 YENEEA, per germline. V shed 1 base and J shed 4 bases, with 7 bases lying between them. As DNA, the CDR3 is TGTGCCAGCAGCTTAGGACAGAGCTATGGCTACACCTTC. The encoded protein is CASSLGQSYGYTF. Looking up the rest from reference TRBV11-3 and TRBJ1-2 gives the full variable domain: EAGVVQSPRYKIIEKKQPVAFWCNPISGHNTLYWYLQNLGQGPELLIRYENEEAVDDSQLPKDRFSAERLKGVDSTLKIQPAELGDSAVYLCASSLGQSYGYTFGSGTRLTVV.

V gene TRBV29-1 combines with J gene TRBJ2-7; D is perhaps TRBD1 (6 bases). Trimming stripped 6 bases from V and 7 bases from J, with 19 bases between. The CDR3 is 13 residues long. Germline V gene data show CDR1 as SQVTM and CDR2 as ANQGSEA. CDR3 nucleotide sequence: TGCAGCGTCAGACAGGTGACCTCTGAAGAGCAGTACTTC. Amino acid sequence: CSVRQVTSEEQYF.

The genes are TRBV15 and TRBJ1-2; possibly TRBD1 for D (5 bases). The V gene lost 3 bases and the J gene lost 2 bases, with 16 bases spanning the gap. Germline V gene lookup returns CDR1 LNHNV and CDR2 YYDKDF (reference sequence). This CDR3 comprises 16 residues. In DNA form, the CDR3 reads TGTGCCACCAGCAGCCTACGGGACTTAACAAACTATGGCTACACCTTC. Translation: CATSSLRDLTNYGYTF.

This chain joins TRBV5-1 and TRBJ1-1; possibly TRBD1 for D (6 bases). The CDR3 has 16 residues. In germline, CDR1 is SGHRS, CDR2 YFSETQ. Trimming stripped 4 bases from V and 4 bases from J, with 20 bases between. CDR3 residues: CASSRYARTDSTEAFF. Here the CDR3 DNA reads TGCGCCAGCAGCCGCTACGCCCGGACAGACAGCACTGAAGCTTTCTTT.

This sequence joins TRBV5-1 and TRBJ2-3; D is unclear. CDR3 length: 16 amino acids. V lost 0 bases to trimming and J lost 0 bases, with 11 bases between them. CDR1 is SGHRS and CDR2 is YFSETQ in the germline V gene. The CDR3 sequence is CASSLDGRPSTDTQYF. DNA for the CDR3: TGCGCCAGCAGCTTGGACGGCAGGCCTAGCACAGATACGCAGTATTTT.

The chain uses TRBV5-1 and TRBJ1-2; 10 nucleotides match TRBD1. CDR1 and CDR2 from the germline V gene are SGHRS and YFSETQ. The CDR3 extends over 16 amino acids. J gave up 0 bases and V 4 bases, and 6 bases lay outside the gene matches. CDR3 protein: CASSRDRGSPNYGYTF. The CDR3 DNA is TGCGCCAGCAGCCGGGACAGGGGTTCTCCTAACTATGGCTACACCTTC.

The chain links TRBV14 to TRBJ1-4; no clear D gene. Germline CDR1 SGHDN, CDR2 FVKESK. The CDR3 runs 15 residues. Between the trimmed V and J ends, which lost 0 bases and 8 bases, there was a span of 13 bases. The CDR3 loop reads CASSQDRRSREKLFF. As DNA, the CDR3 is TGTGCCAGCAGCCAAGATCGCAGGTCACGAGAAAAACTGTTTTTT. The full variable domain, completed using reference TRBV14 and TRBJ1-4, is EAGVTQFPSHSVIEKGQTVTLRCDPISGHDNLYWYRRVMGKEIKFLLHFVKESKQDESGMPNNRFLAERTGGTYSTLKVQPAELEDSGVYFCASSQDRRSREKLFFGSGTQLSVL.

The CDR3 loop is CASSLGGGALYNEQFF. The CDR3 DNA reads as TGTGCCAGCAGCCTAGGCGGGGGAGCCCTCTACAATGAGCAGTTCTTC. The chain couples TRBV7-2 to TRBJ2-1; 7 bases match TRBD2. The CDR3 covers 16 residues. CDR1 is SGHTA and CDR2 is FQGNSA in the germline V gene. Trimming at V came to 5 bases and at J to 3 bases, leaving 10 bases not matched to a gene.